These 25 T cell receptor beta chains were sequenced from one sample in a study of cytomegalovirus exposure and HLA in healthy donors (dated by TCRdb to 2017 to 2019). The library was generated by the immunoSEQ multiplex PCR assay. For the multiplex PCR, a mixture combining 60 forward primers for TCR Vbeta segments and 13 reverse primers for TCR Jbeta segments was used. TCRdb mirrors the immuneACCESS table, restricted to in-frame sequences. Some clones are absent from its copies; in checked studies, under half trace to an unresolved V gene, and the reason for the others is unknown. This sample lists some 170,000 clones; under 80% were detected once. The top ten constitute under 2.5% of the sample. The sample comprised PBMCs. Receptors originate from a human donor in good health.

Only a few counts were recorded for this clone. V and J are TRBV4-1 and TRBJ1-2; TRBD1 aligns across 7 bases. The CDR3 runs to 18 residues. Per the germline V gene, CDR1 is MGHRA and CDR2 is YSYEKL. The trim removed 0 bases at V and 4 bases at J, leaving 14 bases unmatched. CDR3 protein: CASSQEERTGGRAYGYTF. Written as DNA, the CDR3 is TGCGCCAGCAGCCAAGAAGAGAGGACAGGTGGCCGAGCCTATGGCTACACCTTC.

The CDR3, as DNA: TGTGCCAGCAGCCCGGGACTAGCGGACGCGAGTCTCACAGATACGCAGTATTTT. Translation: CASSPGLADASLTDTQYF. This rearrangement joins TRBV9 to TRBJ2-3, with TRBD2 identical over 11 bases. Germline CDR1 SGDLS, CDR2 YYNGEE. With V trimmed by 4 bases and J by 2 bases, 12 bases remained unmatched. This CDR3 region has 18 residues. Together with reference TRBV9 and TRBJ2-3, the CDR3 gives the full variable domain: DSGVTQTPKHLITATGQRVTLRCSPRSGDLSVYWYQQSLDQGLQFLIQYYNGEERAKGNILERFSAQQFPDLHSELNLSSLELGDSALYFCASSPGLADASLTDTQYFGPGTRLTVL.

The rearrangement uses TRBV12-5 and TRBJ2-1; unclear D gene. The CDR3 spans 15 residues. V lost 5 bases and J lost 4, with 15 bases in between. The germline CDR1 and CDR2 sequences are LGHNT and FRNRAP. CDR3 bases: TGTGCTAGTGGTGCCTTAGTTGGGCCTTACAATGAGCAGTTCTTC. Protein: CASGALVGPYNEQFF.

The V and J genes are TRBV19 and TRBJ2-7; no firm D call. Germline CDR1 LNHDA, CDR2 SQIVND (reference sequence). V dropped 2 bases and J dropped 2 bases, with 13 bases sitting between them. This CDR3 comprises 15 residues. The CDR3 DNA follows: TGTGCCAGTAGTATAAGACCGGGTTACCCCTACGAGCAGTACTTC. This encodes CASSIRPGYPYEQYF. Based on the CDR3 plus reference TRBV19 and TRBJ2-7, the full variable domain is DGGITQSPKYLFRKEGQNVTLSCEQNLNHDAMYWYRQDPGQGLRLIYYSQIVNDFQKGDIAEGYSVSREKKESFPLTVTSAQKNPTAFYLCASSIRPGYPYEQYFGPGTRLTVT.

The CDR3 region is CASSALSANTGELFF. CDR3 sequence (DNA): TGTGCCAGCAGTGCCCTAAGCGCGAACACCGGGGAGCTGTTTTTT. V and J are TRBV2 and TRBJ2-2, with D uncertain. CDR3 size: 15 residues. The V and J ends lost 4 bases and 0 bases respectively, with 9 bases between them. Germline CDR1 and CDR2: SNHLY and FYNNEI.

V gene TRBV5-1 combines with J gene TRBJ1-2; TRBD1 matches 11 bases. The CDR3 length is 14 residues. Germline V gene sequence: CDR1 SGHRS, CDR2 YFSETQ. The V gene end was trimmed by 3 bases and the J gene end by 7 bases; junction bases not matched to a gene: 5. This CDR3 reads CASSSGQGEVGYTF. The CDR3 coding sequence is TGCGCCAGCAGCTCGGGACAGGGGGAAGTTGGCTACACCTTC.

The rearrangement joins TRBV28 to TRBJ2-5; D remains unclear. The CDR3 has 14 amino acids. V gave up 4 bases and J gave up 0 bases, with 9 bases separating them. The germline CDR1 and CDR2 sequences are MDHEN and SYDVKM. The CDR3 spells CASSSTSYQETQYF. For the CDR3, the DNA is TGTGCCAGCAGTTCCACATCGTACCAAGAGACCCAGTACTTC.

This sequence joins TRBV19 and TRBJ1-2; 9 nucleotides match TRBD1. CDR3 length: 12 residues. The V segment lost 7 bases and the J segment 5 bases; nucleotides outside the gene matches: 2. CDR1 is LNHDA, CDR2 SQIVND, per germline (reference sequence). This CDR3 is CASTGQGYGYTF. The CDR3 bases are TGTGCCAGTACCGGACAGGGGTATGGCTACACCTTC.

V is TRBV2 and J is TRBJ2-7; D call uncertain. The CDR3 loop spans 12 amino acids. Germline assignment: CDR1 SNHLY and CDR2 FYNNEI. V was cut by 2 bases and J by 3 bases, with 5 bases left in between. This CDR3 is CASSESFYEQYF. The CDR3 coding sequence is TGTGCCAGCAGTGAATCCTTCTACGAGCAGTACTTC.

The genes are TRBV6-1 and TRBJ2-7; 7 bases are shared with TRBD1. CDR1 is MNHNS, CDR2 SASEGT, per germline. This CDR3 region has 14 residues. Unmatched junction bases numbered 6, after V lost 6 bases and J lost 1 base. CDR3 bases: TGTGCCAGCAGCGCAGGGGGTGCATCCTACGAGCAGTACTTC. Translating gives CASSAGGASYEQYF.

V and J are TRBV7-3 and TRBJ1-1; 9 nucleotides agree with TRBD1. J was trimmed by 5 bases and V by 5 bases; bases with no gene match: 3. Germline-derived CDR1 and CDR2 are SGHTA and FQGTGA. The CDR3 consists of 13 residues. The CDR3: CASSPTGGTEAFF. CDR3 nucleotides: TGTGCCAGCAGCCCGACAGGGGGTACTGAAGCTTTCTTT.

J is TRBJ1-1 and V is TRBV9, with TRBD1 matching over 9 bases. CDR3 length: 16 residues. Unmatched junction bases numbered 10, after V lost 4 bases and J lost 3 bases. Per the germline V gene, CDR1 is SGDLS and CDR2 is YYNGEE. The CDR3 spells CASSNSQGAWYTEAFF. The DNA of the CDR3 is TGTGCCAGCAGCAACTCACAGGGGGCGTGGTACACTGAAGCTTTCTTT.

This sequence joins TRBV5-1 and TRBJ2-1; 10 positions match TRBD2. Germline V gene data show CDR1 as SGHRS and CDR2 as YFSETQ. The trim removed 1 base at V and 8 bases at J, leaving 6 bases unmatched. This CDR3 has 15 amino acids. For the CDR3, the DNA is TGCGCCAGCAGCTTGTCCAGCGGGGGGGCCTATGAGCAGTTCTTC. This gives the protein CASSLSSGGAYEQFF.

The chain combines TRBV7-2 with TRBJ1-2; a weak D match, TRBD1 (6 bases). CDR3 size: 13 residues. V lost 2 bases and J lost 8, with 12 bases in between. The germline V gene encodes CDR1 SGHTA and CDR2 FQGNSA. CDR3 sequence: CASSLTRTAGYTF. The CDR3 nucleotides read TGTGCCAGCAGCTTAACGAGGACAGCCGGCTACACCTTC. The full variable domain, with the rest looked up from reference TRBV7-2 and TRBJ1-2, is GAGVSQSPSNKVTEKGKDVELRCDPISGHTALYWYRQSLGQGLEFLIYFQGNSAPDKSGLPSDRFSAERTGGSVSTLTIQRTQQEDSAVYLCASSLTRTAGYTFGSGTRLTVV.

The rearrangement joins TRBV6-5 to TRBJ1-1; 7 positions agree with TRBD1. Trimming removed 5 bases from V and 0 bases from J; junction bases left unmatched: 6. In germline, CDR1 is MNHEY, CDR2 SVGAGI. The CDR3 has 15 amino acids. CDR3 in amino acids: CASSLNRGVNTEAFF. The CDR3 region has the DNA TGTGCCAGCAGTCTAAACAGGGGAGTGAACACTGAAGCTTTCTTT.

This rearrangement joins TRBV30 to TRBJ2-5; D is possibly TRBD2 (6 bases). The V end was cut by 3 bases, the J end by 5 bases, with 16 bases between. The CDR3 extends over 14 amino acids. Germline-derived CDR1 and CDR2 are GTSNPN and SVGIG (reference sequence). The CDR3: CAWRKGLSRETQYF. As DNA, the CDR3 is TGTGCCTGGAGAAAAGGACTATCGCGGGAGACCCAGTACTTC.

V gene TRBV7-9 combines with J gene TRBJ1-2; 7 bases are shared with TRBD1. V lost 1 base, J lost 2 bases, and 4 bases stayed unmatched. This CDR3 spans 15 amino acids. Germline V lookup: CDR1 SEHNR, CDR2 FQNEAQ (reference sequence). CDR3 in amino acids: CASSLGGDSNYGYTF. The CDR3 DNA follows: TGTGCCAGCAGCTTAGGAGGGGACAGCAACTATGGCTACACCTTC.

In the case of this clone: One end of the junction varies from germline; a read error may be responsible. The chain is built from TRBV15 and TRBJ2-7; 7 bases are a match to TRBD2. The CDR3 loop spans 12 amino acids. Germline V gives CDR1 LNHNV, CDR2 YYDKDF (reference sequence). CDR3 region: CATSREGLAANF. The CDR3 DNA sequence: TGTGCCACCAGCAGAGAAGGGCTAGCGGCAAACTTC. The full variable domain, with the rest looked up from reference TRBV15 and TRBJ2-7, is DAMVIQNPRYQVTQFGKPVTLSCSQTLNHNVMYWYQQKSSQAPKLLFHYYDKDFNNEADTPDNFQSRRPNTSFCFLDIRSPGLGDTAMYLCATSREGLAANFGPGTRLTVT.

The V gene is TRBV4-1, the J gene TRBJ1-4, with D possibly being TRBD1 (6 bases). V was pared by 3 bases and J by 7 bases, with 15 bases between. CDR3 size: 15 residues. Germline values: CDR1 MGHRA, CDR2 YSYEKL. The CDR3 DNA follows: TGCGCCAGCAGCCAGGTACCCGGGACACTTGAAAAACTGTTTTTT. The encoded protein is CASSQVPGTLEKLFF.

This clone has just a few counts. V is TRBV10-1 and J is TRBJ2-7; 11 nucleotides agree with TRBD1. The germline V gene has CDR1 WNHNN and CDR2 SYGVQD (reference sequence). V shed 5 bases and J 3 bases; nucleotides not matched to a gene: 6. The CDR3 length is 15 residues. The CDR3 spells CASSPTGTGGYEQYF. The CDR3 DNA reads TGCGCCAGCAGTCCTACCGGGACAGGGGGCTACGAGCAGTACTTC.

This clone was observed once. The chain links TRBV10-3 to TRBJ1-3, with D possibly being TRBD1 (6 bases). CDR1 and CDR2 from the germline V gene are ENHRY and SYGVKD. Between the trimmed V and J ends, which lost 5 bases and 0 bases, there was a span of 20 bases. The CDR3 length is 18 residues. The chain's CDR3 is CAISRDRRGTNSGNTIYF. CDR3 bases: TGTGCCATCAGTCGTGACAGGAGAGGGACCAACTCTGGAAACACCATATATTTT.

With respect to this clone: The junction differs from germline at one of its ends, possibly a read error. The chain recombines TRBV7-7 with TRBJ2-7; D is undetermined. Germline V gene lookup returns CDR1 SSHAT and CDR2 FNYEAQ (reference sequence). The CDR3 is made up of 13 amino acids. The CDR3 protein is CASSLQGGYEQYF. The CDR3 bases are TGTGCTAGCAGCCTCCAAGGCGGTTACGAGCAGTACTTC.

J is TRBJ2-2 and V is TRBV9, with 7 bases fitting TRBD1. With V trimmed by 1 base and J by 6 bases, 3 bases remained unmatched. Germline CDR1 reads SGDLS; CDR2 reads YYNGEE. The CDR3 loop spans 14 amino acids. CDR3 sequence reads: CASSVLQGPGELFF. CDR3 DNA: TGTGCCAGCAGCGTACTACAGGGGCCCGGGGAGCTGTTTTTT.

The CDR3 DNA reads TGCGCCAGCAGTGTTGGCAGGGGATCAGATACGCAGTATTTT. Translating it yields CASSVGRGSDTQYF. The chain joins TRBV10-1 to TRBJ2-3, with D perhaps matching TRBD1 (6 bases). Per germline, CDR1 WNHNN and CDR2 SYGVQD (reference sequence). The CDR3 is 14 residues long. Trimming left V 4 bases short and J 4 bases short, with 12 bases between.

V is TRBV5-1 and J is TRBJ2-2; tentative D call: TRBD1 (6 bases). V dropped 4 bases and J dropped 0 bases, with 10 bases sitting between them. The CDR3 runs to 15 residues. Germline assignment: CDR1 SGHRS and CDR2 YFSETQ. The CDR3 loop reads CASSPGTPNTGELFF. DNA for the CDR3: TGCGCCAGCAGCCCGGGGACACCGAACACCGGGGAGCTGTTTTTT.